The 14 T cell receptor beta chains below all came from one sample that was sequenced in a study of blood T cell repertoires in COVID-19 (dated by TCRdb to 2018 to 2021). Library preparation used the immunoSEQ multiplex PCR assay. TCRdb's version of the immuneACCESS table is confined to in-frame rearrangements and falls short of the full clone set. An unresolved V gene accounts for under half of the shortfall where checked; the remainder is of unknown origin. Across this sample there are over 200,000 clones, with approximately 81% seen only once. Of the sample, 18% falls within the top ten clones. The specimen sequenced was PBMCs or T cells enriched from blood (not recorded which). The source of these receptors is a man aged 35-49 years who had recovered from COVID-19.

The chain uses TRBV5-1 and TRBJ2-5, with 7 nucleotides matching TRBD1. Trimming at V came to 4 bases and at J to 0 bases, leaving 12 bases not matched to a gene. This CDR3 spans 17 amino acids. Germline values: CDR1 SGHRS, CDR2 YFSETQ. As DNA, the CDR3 is TGCGCCAGCAGCCCGGACAGGACCCTGAGCAACCAAGAGACCCAGTACTTC. Translating gives CASSPDRTLSNQETQYF.

The J gene is TRBJ2-7, the V gene TRBV27; D perhaps matches TRBD1 (5 bases). The CDR3 sequence is 14 residues long. The germline V gene encodes CDR1 MNHEY and CDR2 SMNVEV (reference sequence). Trimming stripped 0 bases from V and 2 bases from J, with 8 bases between. The CDR3 DNA sequence: TGTGCCAGCAGTTTATCGGCAGGGCCCTACGAGCAGTACTTC. Its translation is CASSLSAGPYEQYF.

This chain connects TRBV7-6 to TRBJ2-7, with D possibly being TRBD1 (6 bases). Germline CDR1 is SGHVS and CDR2 is FNYEAQ. Trimming removed 5 bases at V and 3 bases at J, with 20 bases between. This CDR3 is 16 amino acids long. The CDR3 reads CASSPSSSGARYEQYF. DNA of the CDR3: TGTGCCAGCAGCCCATCCTCGTCAGGGGCGCGCTACGAGCAGTACTTC.

The chain couples TRBV7-9 to TRBJ2-7; 7 positions match TRBD1. This CDR3 spans 14 amino acids. CDR1 is SEHNR, CDR2 FQNEAQ, per germline (reference sequence). V lost 4 bases, J lost 3 bases, and 6 bases stayed unmatched. The CDR3 sequence is CASSSGQVHYEQYF. CDR3 bases: TGTGCCAGCAGCTCAGGACAGGTCCACTACGAGCAGTACTTC.

The rearrangement links TRBV21-1 to TRBJ1-4. TRBV21-1 is a recognized pseudogene. The CDR3 covers 16 residues. CDR3 sequence (DNA): TGTGCCAGCAGCAAAGACAACGAGGCAACTAATGAAAAACTGTTTTTT. It encodes CASSKDNEATNEKLFF.

This clone was observed a handful of times. The chain employs TRBV5-6 and TRBJ1-1, with TRBD1 as a possible D gene (6 bases). Trimming pared 2 bases from V and 0 bases from J, leaving 14 bases between. The CDR3 consists of 16 residues. Germline CDR1 is SGHDT and CDR2 is YYEEEE. The CDR3 protein is CASSFGRGNMNTEAFF. The CDR3 DNA sequence: TGTGCCAGCAGCTTTGGGAGGGGGAACATGAACACTGAAGCTTTCTTT.

The chain joins TRBV7-9 to TRBJ2-1, with 8 positions matching TRBD2. V lost 4 bases, J lost 3 bases, and 8 bases stayed unmatched. Germline CDR1 is SEHNR and CDR2 is FQNEAQ (reference sequence). The CDR3 spans 16 residues. The CDR3 reads CASSSTLREVYNEQFF. The CDR3 DNA sequence: TGTGCCAGCAGCTCGACTTTGCGGGAGGTCTACAATGAGCAGTTCTTC.

This clone was observed once. The chain has TRBV10-3 and TRBJ2-3; 9 bases are a match to TRBD1. Germline loops: CDR1 ENHRY, CDR2 SYGVKD. Trimming cost V 4 bases and J 1 base; bases outside gene matches: 6. The CDR3 extends over 16 amino acids. The CDR3 reads CAISGDGDRGTDTQYF. For the CDR3, the DNA is TGTGCCATCAGTGGGGACGGGGACAGGGGCACAGATACGCAGTATTTT.

The chain uses TRBV20-1 and TRBJ2-7; 9 nucleotides line up with TRBD2. After removal of 3 bases from V and 3 bases from J, the junction contained 3 bases not matched to a gene. Germline CDR1 reads DFQATT; CDR2 reads SNEGSKA (reference sequence). The CDR3 is made up of 13 amino acids. The CDR3, as DNA: TGCAGTGCTAGTAGCGGGAGCGGCTACGAGCAGTACTTC. Protein product: CSASSGSGYEQYF.

The V and J genes are TRBV7-6 and TRBJ2-3; a possible D gene is TRBD2 (5 bases). This CDR3 comprises 16 residues. V lost 5 bases and J 2 bases, leaving 17 bases between the germline ends. Germline-derived CDR1 and CDR2 are SGHVS and FNYEAQ. This chain's CDR3 is CASSPGIAKNTDTQYF. The CDR3 coding sequence is TGTGCCAGCAGCCCCGGGATCGCGAAGAACACAGATACGCAGTATTTT.

The chain recombines TRBV2 with TRBJ1-4, with a weak D call TRBD1 (5 bases). The V gene lost 7 bases and the J gene lost 5 bases, with 17 bases spanning the gap. Germline V CDR1 and CDR2: SNHLY, FYNNEI. This CDR3 has 15 amino acids. DNA for the CDR3: TGTGCCAGCATAAAGGGGACTTCTACAAATGAAAAACTGTTTTTT. It translates to CASIKGTSTNEKLFF.

Only a few counts were recorded for this clone. The chain is built from TRBV6-5 and TRBJ1-5, with D tentatively TRBD1 (6 bases). Trimming stripped 4 bases from V and 2 bases from J, with 12 bases between. Germline V gene lookup returns CDR1 MNHEY and CDR2 SVGAGI. The CDR3 consists of 15 residues. This chain's CDR3 is CASSLSTGGNQPQHF. The CDR3 nucleotides are TGTGCCAGCAGTTTATCGACAGGAGGCAATCAGCCCCAGCATTTT.

This clone was observed once. V and J are TRBV7-2 and TRBJ2-1, with a tentative D call TRBD1 (6 bases). From germline, CDR1 is SGHTA and CDR2 FQGNSA. V lost 0 bases and J 3 bases, leaving 12 bases between the germline ends. The CDR3 length is 16 residues. CDR3 sequence: CASSLAGAASYNEQFF. The CDR3 nucleotides are TGTGCCAGCAGCTTAGCGGGGGCGGCAAGCTACAATGAGCAGTTCTTC.

This clone was counted a single time. The chain employs TRBV6-5 and TRBJ1-5, with D perhaps TRBD1 (5 bases). The CDR3 length is 15 residues. Germline V gene sequence: CDR1 MNHEY, CDR2 SVGAGI. V lost 10 bases to trimming and J lost 7 bases, with 23 bases between them. CDR3 DNA: TGTGCCACAAAAGGTTTATTCAGGGCGGACCAGCCCCAGCATTTT. Residues: CATKGLFRADQPQHF.